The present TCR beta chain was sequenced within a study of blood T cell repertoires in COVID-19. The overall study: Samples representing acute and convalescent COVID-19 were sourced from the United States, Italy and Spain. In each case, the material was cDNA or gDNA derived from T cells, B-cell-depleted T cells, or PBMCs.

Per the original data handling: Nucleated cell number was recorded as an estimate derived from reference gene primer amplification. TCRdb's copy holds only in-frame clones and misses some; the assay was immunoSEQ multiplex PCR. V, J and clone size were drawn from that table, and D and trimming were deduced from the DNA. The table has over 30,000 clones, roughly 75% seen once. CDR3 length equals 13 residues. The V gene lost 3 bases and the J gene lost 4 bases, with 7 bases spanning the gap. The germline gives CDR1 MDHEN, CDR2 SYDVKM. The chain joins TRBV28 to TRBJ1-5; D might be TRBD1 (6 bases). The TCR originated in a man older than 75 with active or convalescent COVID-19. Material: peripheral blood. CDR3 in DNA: TGTGCCAGCAGTTTCGGACAGAATCAGCCCCAGCATTTT. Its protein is CASSFGQNQPQHF.